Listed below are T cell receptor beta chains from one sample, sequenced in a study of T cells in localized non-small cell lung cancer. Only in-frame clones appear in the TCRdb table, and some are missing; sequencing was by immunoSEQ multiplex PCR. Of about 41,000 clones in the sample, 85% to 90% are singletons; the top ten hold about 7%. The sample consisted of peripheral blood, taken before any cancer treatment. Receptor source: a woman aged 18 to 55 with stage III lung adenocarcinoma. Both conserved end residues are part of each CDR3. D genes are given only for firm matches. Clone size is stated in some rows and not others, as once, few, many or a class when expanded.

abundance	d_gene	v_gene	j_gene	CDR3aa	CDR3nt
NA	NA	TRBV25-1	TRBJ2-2	CASAQGGELFF	TGTGCCAGCGCCCAAGGCGGGGAGCTGTTTTTT
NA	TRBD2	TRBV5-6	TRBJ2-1	CASSLALAGGRGEQFF	TGTGCCAGCAGCTTGGCACTAGCGGGGGGGCGAGGTGAGCAGTTCTTC
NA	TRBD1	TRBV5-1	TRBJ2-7	CASSAGQGYEQYF	TGCGCCAGCAGCGCGGGACAGGGCTACGAGCAGTACTTC
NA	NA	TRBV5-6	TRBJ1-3	CASSDAVSGNTIYF	TGTGCCAGCAGCGACGCAGTCTCTGGAAACACCATATATTTT
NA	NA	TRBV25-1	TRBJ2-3	CASSDTGFGDTQYF	TGTGCCAGCAGTGATACAGGATTTGGAGATACGCAGTATTTT
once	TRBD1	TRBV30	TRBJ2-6	CAWSVISDREHSGANVLTF	TGTGCCTGGAGTGTAATTTCGGACAGGGAGCATTCTGGGGCCAACGTCCTGACTTTC
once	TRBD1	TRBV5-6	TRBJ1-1	CASSLALGTGAPEAFF	TGTGCCAGCAGCTTGGCTCTCGGGACAGGGGCCCCTGAAGCTTTCTTT
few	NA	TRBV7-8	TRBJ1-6	CASSLEQRNSPLHF	TGTGCCAGCAGCTTAGAACAGCGGAATTCACCCCTCCACTTT
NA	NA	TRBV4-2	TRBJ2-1	CASSPDLYNEQFF	TGTGCCAGCAGCCCTGACTTATACAATGAGCAGTTCTTC
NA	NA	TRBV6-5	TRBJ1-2	CASSGGRGPYGYTF	TGTGCCAGCTCGGGGGGGAGAGGACCCTATGGCTACACCTTC
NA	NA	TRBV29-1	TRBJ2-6	CRLRITSGANVLTF	TGCAGATTGAGGATCACCTCTGGGGCCAACGTCCTGACTTTC
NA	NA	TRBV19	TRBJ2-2	CASSPLANTGELFF	TGTGCCAGTAGTCCCCTCGCTAACACCGGGGAGCTGTTTTTT
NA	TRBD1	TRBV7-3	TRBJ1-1	CASSFQGETEAFF	TGTGCCAGCAGCTTCCAGGGGGAAACTGAAGCTTTCTTT
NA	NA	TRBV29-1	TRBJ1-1	CSVRELTGNTEAFF	TGCAGCGTCCGAGAACTGACGGGGAACACTGAAGCTTTCTTT
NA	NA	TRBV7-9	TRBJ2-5	CASSPSGALETQYF	TGTGCCAGCAGCCCCTCAGGGGCCCTAGAGACCCAGTACTTC
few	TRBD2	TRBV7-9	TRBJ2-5	CASSFGAGTQETQYF	TGTGCCAGCAGCTTCGGAGCGGGGACCCAAGAGACCCAGTACTTC
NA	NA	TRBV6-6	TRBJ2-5	CASSYTGQETQYF	TGTGCCAGCAGTTACACAGGCCAAGAGACCCAGTACTTC
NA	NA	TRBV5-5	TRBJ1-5	CASSLASNQPQHF	TGTGCCAGCAGCTTGGCCAGTAATCAGCCCCAGCATTTT
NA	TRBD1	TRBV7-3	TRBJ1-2	CASSSGQGLDGYTF	TGTGCCAGCAGCTCCGGACAGGGGCTGGATGGCTACACCTTC
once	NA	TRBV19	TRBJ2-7	CASSLGPPLLYEQYF	TGTGCCAGTAGCCTGGGACCCCCCCTTCTTTACGAGCAGTACTTC
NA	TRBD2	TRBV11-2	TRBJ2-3	CASSRLAGQDTQYF	TGTGCCAGCAGCCGACTAGCGGGGCAGGATACGCAGTATTTT
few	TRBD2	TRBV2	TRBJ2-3	CASSGTSGGAQYF	TGTGCCAGCAGTGGGACTAGCGGGGGAGCGCAGTATTTT
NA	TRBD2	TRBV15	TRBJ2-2	CATSRASGGHVGELFF	TGTGCCACCAGCAGGGCTAGCGGGGGTCACGTCGGGGAGCTGTTTTTT
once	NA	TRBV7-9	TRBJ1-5	CASSFDRTNQPQHF	TGTGCCAGCAGCTTCGACAGGACTAATCAGCCCCAGCATTTT
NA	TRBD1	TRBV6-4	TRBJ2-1	CASSDSSKTGQGGKGSYNEQFF	TGTGCCAGCAGTGACTCGTCTAAGACAGGGCAAGGGGGAAAGGGCTCCTACAATGAGCAGTTCTTC
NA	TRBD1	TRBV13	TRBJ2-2	CASSGQENTGELFF	TGTGCCAGCAGCGGACAGGAGAACACCGGGGAGCTGTTTTTT
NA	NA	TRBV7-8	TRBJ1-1	CASSLEVSQPLLAFF	TGTGCCAGCAGCTTAGAGGTTTCTCAGCCGCTGCTGGCTTTCTTT
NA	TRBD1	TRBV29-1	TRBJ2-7	CSVGGQGGSYEQYF	TGCAGCGTGGGAGGACAGGGGGGCTCCTACGAGCAGTACTTC
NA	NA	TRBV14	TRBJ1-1	CASKGGPNTEAFF	TGTGCCAGCAAGGGGGGGCCGAACACTGAAGCTTTCTTT
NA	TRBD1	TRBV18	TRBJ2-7	CASSPGTGDYEQYF	TGTGCCAGCTCACCTGGGACAGGGGACTACGAGCAGTACTTC
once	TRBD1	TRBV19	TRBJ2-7	CASSHPGDSSYEQYF	TGTGCCAGTAGCCACCCTGGGGACAGTTCCTACGAGCAGTACTTC
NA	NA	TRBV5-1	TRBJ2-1	CASSLASGGTEQFF	TGCGCCAGCAGCTTGGCCAGTGGGGGGACCGAGCAGTTCTTC
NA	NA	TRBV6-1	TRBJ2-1	CASNQGLGEQFF	TGTGCCAGCAACCAGGGGCTGGGTGAGCAGTTCTTC
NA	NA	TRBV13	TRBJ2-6	CASSLVTGANVLTF	TGTGCCAGCAGCTTGGTAACTGGGGCCAACGTCCTGACTTTC
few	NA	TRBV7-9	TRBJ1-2	CASSYGGDGYTF	TGTGCCAGCAGCTACGGGGGGGATGGCTACACCTTC
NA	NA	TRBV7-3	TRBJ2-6	CASSPSGTYGANVLTF	TGTGCCAGCAGCCCCAGCGGGACATACGGGGCCAACGTCCTGACTTTC
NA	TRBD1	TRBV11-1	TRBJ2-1	CASSKRTGYNEQFF	TGTGCCAGCAGCAAAAGGACAGGCTACAATGAGCAGTTCTTC
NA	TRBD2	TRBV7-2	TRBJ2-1	CASSPQTSGGAGEQFF	TGTGCCAGCAGCCCACAAACTAGCGGGGGGGCGGGTGAGCAGTTCTTC
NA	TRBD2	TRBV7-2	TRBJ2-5	CASSLDPRGEETQYF	TGTGCCAGCAGCTTAGACCCGCGGGGGGAAGAGACCCAGTACTTC
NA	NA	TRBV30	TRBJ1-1	CAWSRQGNTEAFF	TGTGCCTGGAGTCGGCAGGGTAACACTGAAGCTTTCTTT
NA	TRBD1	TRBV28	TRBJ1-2	CASSPGTGTGVYGYTF	TGTGCCAGCAGTCCGGGGACCGGGACAGGGGTCTATGGCTACACCTTC
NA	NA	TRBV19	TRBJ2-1	CATSTPGQEQFF	TGTGCCACTTCTACCCCCGGGCAGGAGCAGTTCTTC
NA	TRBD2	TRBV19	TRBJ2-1	CASTPSGGVYNEQFF	TGTGCCAGTACCCCCAGCGGGGGGGTTTACAATGAGCAGTTCTTC
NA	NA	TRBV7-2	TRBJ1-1	CASSFSGQLSRTEAFF	TGTGCCAGCAGCTTTAGTGGGCAGCTATCGCGCACTGAAGCTTTCTTT
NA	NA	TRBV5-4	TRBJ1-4	CASSTEGRTEKLFF	TGTGCCAGCAGCACCGAGGGGAGGACTGAAAAACTGTTTTTT
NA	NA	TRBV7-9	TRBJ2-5	CASSSRRSKEVMQETQYF	TGTGCCAGCAGTTCCCGTAGGAGTAAAGAGGTAATGCAAGAGACCCAGTACTTC
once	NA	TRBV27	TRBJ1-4	CASSSRRGDNEKLFF	TGTGCCAGCAGTTCTCGAAGGGGTGATAACGAAAAACTGTTTTTT
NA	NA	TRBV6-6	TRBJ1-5	CASSYSNDQPQHF	TGTGCCAGCAGTTACTCGAACGACCAGCCCCAGCATTTT
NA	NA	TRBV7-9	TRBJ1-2	CASSWTDYYGYTF	TGTGCCAGCAGCTGGACCGACTACTATGGCTACACCTTC
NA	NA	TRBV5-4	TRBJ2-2	CASSSEGWGPGELFF	TGTGCCAGCAGCTCCGAAGGTTGGGGCCCCGGGGAGCTGTTTTTT
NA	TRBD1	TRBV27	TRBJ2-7	CASSSLPDRDDYEQYF	TGTGCCAGCAGTTCCCTCCCTGACAGGGATGACTACGAGCAGTACTTC
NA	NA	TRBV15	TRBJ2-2	CATDPGLNTGELFF	TGTGCCACTGATCCGGGTCTGAACACCGGGGAGCTGTTTTTT
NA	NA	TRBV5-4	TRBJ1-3	CASSPGNGNTIYF	TGTGCCAGCAGCCCAGGGAATGGAAACACCATATATTTT
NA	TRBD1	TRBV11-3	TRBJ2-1	CASSLDGTGNNEQFF	TGTGCCAGCAGCTTAGATGGGACAGGGAACAATGAGCAGTTCTTC